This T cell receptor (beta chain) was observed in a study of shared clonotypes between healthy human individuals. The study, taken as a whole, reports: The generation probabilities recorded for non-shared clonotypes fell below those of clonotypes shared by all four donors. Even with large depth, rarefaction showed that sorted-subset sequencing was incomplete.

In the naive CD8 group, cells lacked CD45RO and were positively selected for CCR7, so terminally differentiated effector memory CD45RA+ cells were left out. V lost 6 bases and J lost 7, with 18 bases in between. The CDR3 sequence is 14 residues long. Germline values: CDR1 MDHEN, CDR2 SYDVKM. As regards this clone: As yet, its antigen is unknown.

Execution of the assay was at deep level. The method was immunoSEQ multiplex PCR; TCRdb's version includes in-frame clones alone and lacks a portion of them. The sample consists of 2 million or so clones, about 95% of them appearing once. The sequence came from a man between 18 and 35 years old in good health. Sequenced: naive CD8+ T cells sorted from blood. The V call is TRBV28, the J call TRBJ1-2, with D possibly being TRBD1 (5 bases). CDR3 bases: TGTGCCAGCAGCCCAGGGTGGGGGACCGGTGGCTACACCTTC. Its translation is CASSPGWGTGGYTF.